A single sample gave rise to the 21 T cell receptor beta chains below, sequenced in a study of blood T cell repertoires in COVID-19. Using immunoSEQ multiplex PCR, the repertoire was profiled, and TCRdb retains in-frame clones only, with some absent. This table has about 40,000 clones, approximately 80% appearing once. Source material: peripheral blood. These receptors all stem from a woman in her fifties or sixties with acute or convalescent COVID-19.

The chain carries TRBV5-6 and TRBJ1-1, with 12 bases that match TRBD1. CDR1 is SGHDT, CDR2 YYEEEE, per germline. The ends lost 4 bases at V and 1 base at J; junction bases unmatched: 8. The CDR3 is 17 amino acids. The CDR3 reads CASSAPGQGARNTEAFF. In DNA, the CDR3 is TGTGCCAGCAGCGCGCCGGGACAGGGGGCCCGGAACACTGAAGCTTTCTTT.

The CDR3 DNA follows: TGTGCCGTACAAAGAGGGACAGGGAACACCGGGGAGCTGTTTTTT. This encodes CAVQRGTGNTGELFF. The chain is built from TRBV11-1 and TRBJ2-2; 8 bases line up with TRBD1. The germline V gene encodes CDR1 SGHAT and CDR2 FQDESV (reference sequence). There are 15 residues in the CDR3. V shed 11 bases and J 1 base; nucleotides not matched to a gene: 9.

This chain uses TRBV7-2 with TRBJ2-1; D gene uncertain. Looked up from germline, CDR1 is SGHTA and CDR2 is FQGNSA. With 6 bases removed from V and 4 bases from J, the gap between germline ends came to 16 bases. The CDR3 extends over 15 amino acids. CDR3: CASRAGSTLYNEQFF. Written as DNA, the CDR3 is TGTGCCAGCAGGGCCGGGTCAACACTGTACAATGAGCAGTTCTTC.

This clone was observed once. The V call is TRBV6-6, the J call TRBJ2-7, with a tentative D call TRBD2 (7 bases). CDR3 length: 15 residues. Trimming removed 4 bases at V and 5 bases at J, with 18 bases between. In germline, CDR1 is MNHNY, CDR2 SVGAGI (reference sequence). For the CDR3, the DNA is TGTGCCAGCAGTTCTCAGGGGAGGGGTTCGAACGAGCAGTACTTC. It translates to CASSSQGRGSNEQYF.

In its sample, this clone was seen a few times. The chain combines TRBV25-1 with TRBJ1-5; the D gene is possibly TRBD1 (5 bases). V was cut by 0 bases and J by 4 bases, with 7 bases left in between. This CDR3 region has 14 residues. CDR1 and CDR2 (germline): MGHDK, SYGVNS. The CDR3 here is CASSEYGANQPQHF. The CDR3 bases are TGTGCCAGCAGTGAATATGGGGCGAATCAGCCCCAGCATTTT.

The chain is built from TRBV11-1 and TRBJ1-1; D may be TRBD1 (6 bases). The V gene's germline CDR1 is SGHAT and CDR2 FQDESV (reference sequence). The CDR3 length is 15 residues. The V end was cut by 5 bases, the J end by 4 bases, with 17 bases between. As DNA, the CDR3 is TGTGCCAGCAGCCGAACAAATCTCAGGGGCACTGAAGCTTTCTTT. Amino acid sequence: CASSRTNLRGTEAFF.

Details on this clone: At one end the junction does not follow the germline gene, possibly because of a read error. The J gene is TRBJ2-1, the V gene TRBV7-7, with D possibly TRBD1 on 5 matching bases. The CDR3 loop spans 16 amino acids. From germline, CDR1 is SSHAT and CDR2 FNYEAQ (reference sequence). The CDR3 region has the DNA TGTGCTAGCAGCCGGTGGGGCGTCCTATCCGACAATGAGCAGTTCTTC. Protein sequence: CASSRWGVLSDNEQFF.

The chain links TRBV9 to TRBJ1-2; D is undetermined. This CDR3 spans 19 amino acids. The germline V gene has CDR1 SGDLS and CDR2 YYNGEE. The germline V and J ends were trimmed by 3 bases and 4 bases, with 28 bases remaining between them. CDR3 DNA: TGTGCCAGCAGCGGGTGGAGGGCCACCACTTCCCAAGGAACCTATGGCTACACCTTC. This encodes CASSGWRATTSQGTYGYTF.

The chain is built from TRBV6-2 or TRBV6-3 and TRBJ2-3; D is uncertain. V lost 0 bases and J 7 bases, leaving 11 bases between the germline ends. The CDR3 covers 14 residues. Germline V CDR1 and CDR2: MNHEY, SVGEGT. The CDR3 loop is CASSYSLQQNTQYF. The DNA of the CDR3 is TGTGCCAGCAGTTACTCATTACAGCAAAATACGCAGTATTTT.

This clone was counted a single time. This chain links TRBV4-2 with TRBJ1-5, with D unresolved. This CDR3 comprises 13 residues. The germline V and J ends were trimmed by 2 bases and 4 bases, with 6 bases remaining between them. Germline assignment: CDR1 LGHNA and CDR2 YNFKEQ. This chain's CDR3 is CASSQQINQPQHF. CDR3 coding DNA: TGTGCCAGCAGCCAACAAATTAATCAGCCCCAGCATTTT.

The chain has TRBV7-9 and TRBJ2-1; possible D gene TRBD2, 5 bases. Germline-derived CDR1 and CDR2 are SEHNR and FQNEAQ (reference sequence). Trimming removed 3 bases from V and 3 bases from J, with 21 bases in between. The CDR3 length is 18 residues. The CDR3 sequence is CASSFGFIEGSGYNEQFF. Written as DNA, the CDR3 is TGTGCCAGCAGCTTTGGGTTTATCGAGGGATCAGGCTACAATGAGCAGTTCTTC.

The chain has TRBV3-1 (or the pseudogene TRBV3-2) and TRBJ1-3; D unclear. This CDR3 contains 12 residues. V was cut by 4 bases and J by 3 bases, with 4 bases left in between. Germline assignment: CDR1 LGHDT and CDR2 YNNKEL (reference sequence). In DNA form, the CDR3 reads TGTGCCAGCAGCCCCAGTGGAAACACCATATATTTT. As protein: CASSPSGNTIYF.

The J gene is TRBJ1-2, the V gene TRBV4-1; D is unclear. The germline V gene has CDR1 MGHRA and CDR2 YSYEKL. This CDR3 region has 14 residues. V was trimmed by 3 bases and J by 7 bases, leaving 15 bases between them. CDR3 nucleotides: TGCGCCAGCAGCCAGGAGATGATAGGAGGTGGCTACACCTTC. Protein product: CASSQEMIGGGYTF.

The chain recombines TRBV10-3 with TRBJ1-2; D gene uncertain. Germline CDR1 reads ENHRY; CDR2 reads SYGVKD. This CDR3 is built from 15 residues. Deletions cut 10 bases from V and 4 bases from J, with 22 bases between. CDR3 nucleotides: TGTGCCACCACATCCTCTAGTTTGGAGCCCTATGGCTACACCTTC. It codes for CATTSSSLEPYGYTF.

V usage is TRBV5-1 and J usage is TRBJ2-1; 8 bases are a match to TRBD2. The CDR3 contains 16 residues. Germline V gene data show CDR1 as SGHRS and CDR2 as YFSETQ. Trimming at V came to 4 bases and at J to 7 bases, leaving 13 bases not matched to a gene. Written as DNA, the CDR3 is TGCGCCAGCAGCCTGGTAGCGGGGACCACTTTAAATGAGCAGTTCTTC. Encoded protein: CASSLVAGTTLNEQFF.

J is TRBJ2-2 and V is TRBV14; TRBD1 aligns across 8 bases. The germline gives CDR1 SGHDN, CDR2 FVKESK. The length of the CDR3 is 16 residues. V lost 0 bases and J lost 0; bases outside the gene matches: 0. The CDR3 loop reads CASSQETGANTGELFF. The CDR3 region has the DNA TGTGCCAGCAGCCAAGAGACAGGGGCGAACACCGGGGAGCTGTTTTTT.

The chain couples TRBV2 to TRBJ1-6; D gene ambiguous. The CDR3 is made up of 13 amino acids. Germline CDR1 and CDR2: SNHLY and FYNNEI. With 8 bases removed from V and 7 bases from J, the gap between germline ends came to 12 bases. CDR3 coding DNA: TGTGCCAGCCAACGGTTGTCGAATTCACCCCTCCACTTT. Translated: CASQRLSNSPLHF.

The gene calls are TRBV5-1 and TRBJ1-3; D is possibly TRBD1 (5 bases). The CDR3 extends over 14 amino acids. Germline V gene sequence: CDR1 SGHRS, CDR2 YFSETQ. V lost 0 bases, J lost 1 base, and 5 bases lay in between. The CDR3 protein is CASSLAGSGNTIYF. The CDR3 nucleotides are TGCGCCAGCAGCTTGGCAGGGTCTGGAAACACCATATATTTT.

This clone was observed a few times. The chain's CDR3 is CASSPGKGQPQHF. The CDR3 DNA follows: TGTGCCAGCAGTCCAGGGAAGGGGCAGCCCCAGCATTTT. The chain is built from TRBV3-1 (or the pseudogene TRBV3-2) and TRBJ1-5; tentative D call: TRBD1 (5 bases). The CDR3 is made up of 13 amino acids. The germline V gene encodes CDR1 LGHDT and CDR2 YNNKEL (reference sequence). Trimming removed 6 bases from V and 7 bases from J, with 13 bases in between.

The rearrangement joins TRBV30 to TRBJ2-2; the match to TRBD2 covers 7 bases. This CDR3 is built from 15 residues. CDR1 is GTSNPN and CDR2 is SVGIG in the germline V gene (reference sequence). Losses at the gene ends were 3 bases for V and 1 base for J; bases not matched to a gene: 5. CDR3 amino acids: CAWRTLAVNTGELFF. CDR3 DNA sequence: TGTGCCTGGAGAACTCTAGCGGTGAACACCGGGGAGCTGTTTTTT.

The V call is TRBV19, the J call TRBJ1-5, with TRBD1 identical over 7 bases. The CDR3 is 13 residues long. J was trimmed by 5 bases and V by 9 bases; bases with no gene match: 7. The V gene's germline CDR1 is LNHDA and CDR2 SQIVND (reference sequence). CDR3 protein: CASRKTGYQPQHF. The CDR3 nucleotides are TGTGCCAGCAGAAAGACAGGGTATCAGCCCCAGCATTTT.